The next 13 T cell receptor beta chains were all read from a single sample in a study of Tregs in tolerant kidney transplant recipients. Produced via immunoSEQ multiplex PCR; TCRdb's table is partial and in-frame only. This sample has approximately 93,000 clones, with approximately 93% found just once. Sequenced material: CD4+ T cells from blood, taken before the transplant. All receptors come from a human donor who received a combined kidney and bone marrow transplant.

This clone was recorded once. The rearrangement uses TRBV11-2 and TRBJ1-2; D is perhaps TRBD1 (5 bases). The germline CDR1 and CDR2 sequences are SGHAT and FQNNGV. V was shortened by 5 bases and J by 6 bases, with 16 bases between the two germline ends. The length of the CDR3 is 14 residues. The CDR3 here is CASSTSRVMDGYTF. In nucleotides, the CDR3 is TGTGCCAGCAGCACTAGCAGGGTGATGGATGGCTACACCTTC.

J is TRBJ2-7 and V is TRBV6-5; D might be TRBD2 (5 bases). From germline, CDR1 is MNHEY and CDR2 SVGAGI. CDR3 length: 15 residues. Between the trimmed V and J ends, which lost 0 bases and 4 bases, there was a span of 13 bases. Here the CDR3 DNA reads TGTGCCAGCAGTTACTCGACGAGGGTCGGTTACGAGCAGTACTTC. Translated, it gives CASSYSTRVGYEQYF.

V usage is TRBV7-9 and J usage is TRBJ2-3; D perhaps matches TRBD1 (6 bases). In germline, CDR1 is SEHNR, CDR2 FQNEAQ (reference sequence). The CDR3 contains 15 residues. V shed 4 bases and J shed 2 bases, with 13 bases lying between them. Here the CDR3 reads CASSSGVHYTDTQYF. DNA of the CDR3: TGTGCCAGCAGCTCAGGGGTCCATTACACAGATACGCAGTATTTT.

V and J are TRBV7-2 and TRBJ2-5, with 12 bases that match TRBD2. The CDR3 totals 15 residues. CDR1 and CDR2 (germline): SGHTA, FQGNSA. The ends lost 5 bases at V and 4 bases at J; junction bases unmatched: 5. This CDR3 reads CASSAPGLAGETQYF. The CDR3 nucleotides read TGTGCCAGCAGCGCACCGGGACTAGCGGGAGAGACCCAGTACTTC.

This clone was detected a few times. The rearrangement uses TRBV7-9 and TRBJ1-2; 8 bases map to TRBD1. The CDR3 sequence is 14 residues long. Looked up from germline, CDR1 is SEHNR and CDR2 is FQNEAQ (reference sequence). The V gene end was trimmed by 1 base and the J gene end by 7 bases; junction bases not matched to a gene: 5. The CDR3 loop is CASSLEGRGLGYTF. CDR3 DNA: TGTGCCAGCAGCTTAGAGGGCAGGGGGCTTGGCTACACCTTC.

The chain recombines TRBV7-3 with TRBJ2-2, with D possibly matching TRBD1 (5 bases). From germline, CDR1 is SGHTA and CDR2 FQGTGA. Deletions cut 5 bases from V and 4 bases from J, with 5 bases between. This CDR3 is 12 amino acids long. In nucleotides, the CDR3 is TGTGCCAGCAGCCAGGGCACCGGGGAGCTGTTTTTT. This sequence encodes CASSQGTGELFF.

The rearrangement joins TRBV18 to TRBJ2-3; maybe TRBD2 (5 bases). Trimming shortened V by 6 bases and J by 2 bases, and 12 bases separated the two germline ends. CDR3 length: 14 amino acids. Germline V CDR1 and CDR2: KGHSH, LQKENI. The chain's CDR3 is CASSNGVNTDTQYF. The CDR3 bases are TGTGCCAGCTCTAACGGGGTAAACACAGATACGCAGTATTTT.

The gene calls are TRBV10-3 and TRBJ2-3; TRBD2 is a possible D gene (5 bases). The CDR3 runs to 14 residues. Trimming cost V 3 bases and J 4 bases, with 11 bases left between them. Germline V CDR1 and CDR2: ENHRY, SYGVKD. The CDR3 is CAISENSVPDTQYF. The DNA for the CDR3 is TGTGCCATCAGTGAAAATAGCGTTCCAGATACGCAGTATTTT.

The chain carries TRBV30 and TRBJ2-5; D not resolved. Trimming took 3 bases from V and 1 from J, leaving 9 bases between them. Germline lookup yields CDR1 GTSNPN and CDR2 SVGIG (reference sequence). CDR3 length: 13 amino acids. CDR3 in amino acids: CAWSRSVQETQYF. The CDR3, as DNA: TGTGCCTGGAGCCGGAGCGTCCAAGAGACCCAGTACTTC.

With respect to this clone: Germline and junction disagree at one end, which may indicate a read error. This same CDR3 is encoded by further DNA sequences in the sample. This rearrangement joins TRBV6-5 to TRBJ1-6; TRBD1 might be the D (6 bases). Germline V lookup: CDR1 MNHEY, CDR2 SVGAGI. The CDR3 has 15 amino acids. This CDR3 is CASSPWDIHNSPLHF. The CDR3, as DNA: TGTGCCAGCAGTCCCTGGGACATCCATAATTCCCCCCTCCACTTT.

The CDR3 here is CASRVLLAGGPGELFF. DNA of the CDR3: TGTGCCAGCAGGGTACTACTAGCGGGAGGGCCCGGGGAGCTGTTTTTT. The genes are TRBV2 and TRBJ2-2; TRBD2 aligns across 13 bases. Germline V lookup: CDR1 SNHLY, CDR2 FYNNEI. This CDR3 has 16 amino acids. Trimming cost V 6 bases and J 6 bases; bases outside gene matches: 7.

CDR3 bases: TGTGCCATCAATAAGAACAGGGGGACTAGCACAGATACGCAGTATTTT. Amino acid sequence: CAINKNRGTSTDTQYF. The chain uses TRBV10-3 and TRBJ2-3; 8 positions agree with TRBD1. The CDR3 runs 16 residues. V shed 7 bases, J shed 0 bases, and the junction held 9 bases outside the gene matches. Germline loops: CDR1 ENHRY, CDR2 SYGVKD.

The rearrangement links TRBV18 to TRBJ2-7; 11 bases map to TRBD1. CDR3 length equals 14 residues. The germline V gene has CDR1 KGHSH and CDR2 LQKENI. J was trimmed by 3 bases and V by 3 bases; bases with no gene match: 1. The CDR3 bases are TGTGCCAGCTCACCCGGGACAGGGGGCTACGAGCAGTACTTC. Encoded protein: CASSPGTGGYEQYF.